The source of this TCR beta chain is a study of Ad26.COV2.S vaccination and SARS-CoV-2 variants. This clone has just one count. Here immunoSEQ multiplex PCR was the method, and the copy in TCRdb shows in-frame clones only, minus some. The table records about 480,000 clones, roughly 87% of them present only once. Germline V gives CDR1 LNHDA, CDR2 SQIVND (reference sequence). The V gene end was trimmed by 6 bases and the J gene end by 2 bases; junction bases not matched to a gene: 6. The CDR3 totals 14 residues. Described treatment: about 20 received Ad26.COV2.S at low or high dose, single or two shots; several received placebo; per-sample allocation not given. Day 63 following the first vaccine or placebo injection was when the samples were taken.

The TCR was taken from a person aged 18-60 years who received the Ad26.COV2.S COVID-19 vaccine or a placebo. The starting material was peripheral blood, obtained in a trial of Ad26.COV2.S vaccine versus placebo. V usage is TRBV19 and J usage is TRBJ2-5; 7 bases are a match to TRBD2. CDR3 nucleotides: TGTGCCAGTAGCGATCGCGGGGGACAAGAGACCCAGTACTTC. This translates into CASSDRGGQETQYF. Drawing the rest from reference TRBV19 and TRBJ2-5, the complete variable domain is DGGITQSPKYLFRKEGQNVTLSCEQNLNHDAMYWYRQDPGQGLRLIYYSQIVNDFQKGDIAEGYSVSREKKESFPLTVTSAQKNPTAFYLCASSDRGGQETQYFGPGTRLLVL.